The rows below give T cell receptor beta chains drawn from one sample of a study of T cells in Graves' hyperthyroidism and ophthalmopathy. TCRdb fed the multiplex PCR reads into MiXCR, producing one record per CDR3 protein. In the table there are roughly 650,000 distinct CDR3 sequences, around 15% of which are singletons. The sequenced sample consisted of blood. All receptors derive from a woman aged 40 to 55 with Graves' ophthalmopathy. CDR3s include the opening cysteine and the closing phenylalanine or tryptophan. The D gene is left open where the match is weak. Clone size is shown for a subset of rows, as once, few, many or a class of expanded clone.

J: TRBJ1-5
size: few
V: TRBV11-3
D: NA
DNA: TGTGCCAGCAGCTTAGGAGTGTCCTTAAGCAGGGTTAGCAATCAGCCCCAGCATTTT
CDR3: CASSLGVSLSRVSNQPQHF

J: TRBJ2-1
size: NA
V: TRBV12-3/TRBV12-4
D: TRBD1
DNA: TGTGCCAGCAGCCCCGGGACAGGGGCCCCTTATGAGCAGTTCTTC
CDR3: CASSPGTGAPYEQFF

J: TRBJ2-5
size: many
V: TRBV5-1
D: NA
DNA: TGCGCCAGCAGCTTGGGGGACCTACCACAAGAGACCCAGTACTTC
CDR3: CASSLGDLPQETQYF

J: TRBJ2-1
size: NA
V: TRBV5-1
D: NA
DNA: TGCGCCAGCAGCTACCCCCGATTCGGCGGATCCTACAATGAGCAGTTCTTC
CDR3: CASSYPRFGGSYNEQFF

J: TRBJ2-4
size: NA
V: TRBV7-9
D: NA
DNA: TGTGCCAGCAGCGTTACAGGTGGAGACATTCAGTACTTC
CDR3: CASSVTGGDIQYF

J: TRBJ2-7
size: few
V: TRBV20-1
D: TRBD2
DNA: TGCAGTGCTAGAGGTGGGGGACTAGCGGGAGAGGAGCAGTACTTC
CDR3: CSARGGGLAGEEQYF

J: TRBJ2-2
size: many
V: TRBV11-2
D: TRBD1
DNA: TGTGCCAGCACTAGACAGGGGGCGCACACCGGGGAGCTGTTTTTT
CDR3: CASTRQGAHTGELFF

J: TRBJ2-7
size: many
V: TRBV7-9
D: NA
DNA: TGTGCCAGCACTTTGCAGAACTACGAGCAGTACTTC
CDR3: CASTLQNYEQYF

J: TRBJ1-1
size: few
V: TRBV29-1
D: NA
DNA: TGCAGCGTCCGGAGCCAGGGATATACTGAAGCTTTCTTT
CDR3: CSVRSQGYTEAFF

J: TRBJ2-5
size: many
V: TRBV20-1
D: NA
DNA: TGCAGTGCTAGAGGGCAAGAGACCCAGTACTTC
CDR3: CSARGQETQYF

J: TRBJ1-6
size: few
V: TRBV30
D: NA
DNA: TGTGCCTGGAGTCCCCGCATGCCACCCCTCCACTTT
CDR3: CAWSPRMPPLHF

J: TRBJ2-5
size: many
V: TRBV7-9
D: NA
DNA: TGTGCCAGCAGCGCAAGAGGAACAGAAATCCAAGAGACCCAGTACTTC
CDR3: CASSARGTEIQETQYF

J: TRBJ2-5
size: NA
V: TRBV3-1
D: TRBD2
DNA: TGTGCCAGCTCACCCCAGGTGGCGGGACTAGCGGTCAAGCGGGAGACCCAGTACTTC
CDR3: CASSPQVAGLAVKRETQYF

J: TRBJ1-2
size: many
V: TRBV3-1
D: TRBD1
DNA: TGTGCCAGCAGCCTAAACAGGGGGCATGGATTTGGCTACACCTTC
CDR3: CASSLNRGHGFGYTF

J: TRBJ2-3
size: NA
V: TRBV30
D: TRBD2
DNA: TGTGCCTGGGTAAACCGACTAGCGAGCACAGATACGCAGTATTTT
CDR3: CAWVNRLASTDTQYF

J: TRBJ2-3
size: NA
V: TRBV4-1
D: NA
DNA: TGCGCCAGCAGCCAAGTGTTGGACTCGGTTTACACAGATACGCAGTATTTT
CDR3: CASSQVLDSVYTDTQYF

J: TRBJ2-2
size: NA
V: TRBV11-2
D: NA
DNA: TGTGCCAGCAGATTACAGGGTAACGGGGAGCTGTTTTTT
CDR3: CASRLQGNGELFF

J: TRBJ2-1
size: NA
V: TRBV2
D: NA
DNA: TGTGCCAGCACTCGAGTAGAGGGCCACAATGAGCAGTTCTTC
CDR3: CASTRVEGHNEQFF

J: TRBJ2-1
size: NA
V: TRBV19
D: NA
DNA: TGTGCCAGTAGTGTTGCGGGACTGTACAATGAGCAGTTCTTC
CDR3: CASSVAGLYNEQFF

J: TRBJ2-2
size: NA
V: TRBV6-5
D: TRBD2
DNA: TGTGCCAGCAGTTACCTAGGGACTAGTCCCGGGGAGCTGTTTTTT
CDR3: CASSYLGTSPGELFF

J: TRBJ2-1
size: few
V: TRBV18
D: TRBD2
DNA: TGTGCCAGCTCACTCGGGGGAGCGGGGGTGCTTCTGCAGTTCTTC
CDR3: CASSLGGAGVLLQFF

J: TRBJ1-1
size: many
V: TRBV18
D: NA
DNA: TGTGCCAGCTCACCTCCGCCCTTGGGCACTGAAGCTTTCTTT
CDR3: CASSPPPLGTEAFF

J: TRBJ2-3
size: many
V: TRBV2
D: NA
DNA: TGTGCCAGCAGTGGGACGTTAGGAACAGATACGCAGTATTTT
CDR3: CASSGTLGTDTQYF

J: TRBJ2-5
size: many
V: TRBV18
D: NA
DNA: TGTGCCAGCTCACCACCGGCACGAGGGGAGACCCAGTACTTC
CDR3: CASSPPARGETQYF